This T cell receptor beta chain is from a study of shared clonotypes between healthy human individuals. Note on this clone: As yet, its antigen is unknown.

Per the germline V gene, CDR1 is MDHEN and CDR2 is SYDVKM. V lost 5 bases to trimming and J lost 3 bases, with 17 bases between them. The CDR3 is 16 residues long. Study findings and constraints: The genetic and exposure-history diversity represented was limited by few donors. Clonotypes that were shared across a handful of donors made up about 4.5% of naive CD4 clonotypes.

Naive CD8 cells, CD45RO-negative and positively selected for CCR7, excluded terminally differentiated effector memory CD45RA+ cells. Deep-level running was used for the assay. The method was immunoSEQ multiplex PCR; TCRdb's version includes in-frame clones alone and lacks a portion of them. The repertoire holds more than 600,000 clones, with around 90% as singletons. The TCR comes from a man aged 30 to 39 in good health. Material: naive CD8+ T cells sorted from blood. The chain links TRBV28 to TRBJ2-1, with D perhaps TRBD1 or TRBD2 (5 bases each). This CDR3 reads CASSGPGPAVYNEQFF. The CDR3, as DNA: TGTGCCAGCAGTGGCCCGGGACCAGCAGTCTACAATGAGCAGTTCTTC.